The clone carrying this TCR beta chain came up once. What it binds is not known. The V gene lost 2 bases and the J gene lost 5 bases, with 10 bases spanning the gap. The CDR3 contains 13 residues. CDR1 is SGHDT, CDR2 YYEEEE, per germline. The sample comes from a study of radiotherapy plus CTLA-4 blockade in lung cancer. Study in general: Of the patients, 18% showed objective responses and roughly 31% attained disease control. Study results and caveats: Alongside interferon-beta, early blood T cell clone dynamics were reportedly the best predictor of response. After radiotherapy and ipilimumab, tumor-derived clones expanded in peripheral blood.

Produced via immunoSEQ multiplex PCR; TCRdb's table is partial and in-frame only. Of about 73,000 clones listed, around 90% are singletons. Focal radiation plus CTLA-4 blockade with ipilimumab was administered to patients who had chemo-refractory metastatic non-small-cell lung cancer. The material was peripheral blood, obtained from a patient treated with radiotherapy plus ipilimumab. This chain joins TRBV5-6 and TRBJ2-5; no clear D gene. The TCR originated in a human donor with non-small cell lung cancer that progressed on radiotherapy plus ipilimumab. DNA for the CDR3: TGTGCCAGCAGCTTCAAAAATGGGGAGACCCAGTACTTC. Translating gives CASSFKNGETQYF.